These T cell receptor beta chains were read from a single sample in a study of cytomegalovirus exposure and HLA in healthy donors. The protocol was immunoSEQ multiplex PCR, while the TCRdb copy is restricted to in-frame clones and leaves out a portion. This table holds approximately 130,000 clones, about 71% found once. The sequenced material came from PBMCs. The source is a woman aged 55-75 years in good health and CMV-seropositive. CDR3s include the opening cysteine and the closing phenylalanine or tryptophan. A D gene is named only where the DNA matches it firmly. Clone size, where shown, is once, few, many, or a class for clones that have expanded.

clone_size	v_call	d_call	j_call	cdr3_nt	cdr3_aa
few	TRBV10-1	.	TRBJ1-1	TGCGCCAGCAGTGAAGCAGGTCGGTTTACTGAAGCTTTCTTT	CASSEAGRFTEAFF
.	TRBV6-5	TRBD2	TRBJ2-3	TGTGCCAGCAGGCAACTAGCGGGGGGCTCAGATACGCAGTATTTT	CASRQLAGGSDTQYF
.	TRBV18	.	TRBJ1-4	TGTGCCAGCTCACCACCGGTACGAAGCGAGCTGTTTTTT	CASSPPVRSELFF
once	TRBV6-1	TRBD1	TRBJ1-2	TGTGCCAGCATAGGGACAGGGGGCTCTGGCTACACCTTC	CASIGTGGSGYTF
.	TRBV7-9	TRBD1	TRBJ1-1	TGTGCCAGCAGCCCGGAGACAGGGACTGAAGCTTTCTTT	CASSPETGTEAFF
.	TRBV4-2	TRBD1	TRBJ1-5	TGTGCCAGCAGCCAAGAAACAGGGGTCCCCTATAGCGATCAGCCCCAGCATTTT	CASSQETGVPYSDQPQHF
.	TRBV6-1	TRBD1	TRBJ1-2	TGTGCCAGCAGGGACCCAGACAGGGGATATGGCTACACCTTC	CASRDPDRGYGYTF
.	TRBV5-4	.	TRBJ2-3	TGTGCCAGCAGCTTGGAGGGGCCCCGCGGGGGCCCCCGGACGCAGTATTTT	CASSLEGPRGGPRTQYF
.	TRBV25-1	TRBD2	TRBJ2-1	TGTGCCAGCAGTGAATATCCGACTAGCGGGGGCCATGAGCAGTTCTTC	CASSEYPTSGGHEQFF
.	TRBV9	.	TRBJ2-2	TGTGCCAGCAGCACCAGACGGGGGAACACCGGGGAGCTGTTTTTT	CASSTRRGNTGELFF
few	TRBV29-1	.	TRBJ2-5	TGCAGCGCCCTGGGGGGTTGGGAGACCCAGTACTTC	CSALGGWETQYF
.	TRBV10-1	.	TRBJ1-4	TGCGCCAGCAGTGTCGGGTCTAATGAAAAACTGTTTTTT	CASSVGSNEKLFF
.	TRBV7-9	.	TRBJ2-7	TGTGCCAGCAGCTTAGCCCAGGGGCTCTCCTACGAGCAGTACTTC	CASSLAQGLSYEQYF
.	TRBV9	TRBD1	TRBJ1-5	TGTGCCAGCAGCCAAACAGGGGCCCACAATCAGCCCCAGCATTTT	CASSQTGAHNQPQHF
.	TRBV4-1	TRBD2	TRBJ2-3	TGCGCCAGCAGCCCGGGACTAGCGGGGGGGACAGATACGCAGTATTTT	CASSPGLAGGTDTQYF
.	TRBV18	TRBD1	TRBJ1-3	TGTGCCAGCTCATTTGACAGGGCGCTCTCTGGAAACACCATATATTTT	CASSFDRALSGNTIYF
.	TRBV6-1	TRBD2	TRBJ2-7	TGTGCCAGCAGTGATTTAGGGATAGCGGGGGGCCGTCGATTCTCCTACGAGCAGTACTTC	CASSDLGIAGGRRFSYEQYF
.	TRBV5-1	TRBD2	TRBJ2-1	TGCGCCAGCAGCTGGGGGACTACCCCCGAGCAGTTCTTC	CASSWGTTPEQFF
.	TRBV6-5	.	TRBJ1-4	TGTGCCAGCAGTTTCAGGCCCACTAATGAAAAACTGTTTTTT	CASSFRPTNEKLFF
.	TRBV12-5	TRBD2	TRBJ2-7	TGTGCTAGTGGTCCATCTAGCGGGGGGTCCTACGAGCAGTACTTC	CASGPSSGGSYEQYF
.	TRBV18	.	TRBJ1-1	TGCGCCAGCTCACCGGTGGGGGCCGCCTTACTGAACACTGAAGCTTTCTTT	CASSPVGAALLNTEAFF
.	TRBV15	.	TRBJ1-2	TGTGCCGCCAGCAGAGGGGAGGGAGGCGGCTACACCTTC	CAASRGEGGGYTF
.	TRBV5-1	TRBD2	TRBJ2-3	TGCGCCAGCAGCTCCGGGGGGGGGACAACCGGAGCAGATACGCAGTATTTT	CASSSGGGTTGADTQYF
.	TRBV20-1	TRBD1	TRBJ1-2	TGCAGTGCTGGACAGGAGTATGGCTACACCTTC	CSAGQEYGYTF
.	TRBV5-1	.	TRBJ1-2	TGCGCCAGCAGCTTGGCCCGGGAGGAACCCTTCTATGGCTACACCTTC	CASSLAREEPFYGYTF
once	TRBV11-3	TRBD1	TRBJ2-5	TGTGCCAGCAGTCGACAGGGGGGGGAGACCCAGTACTTC	CASSRQGGETQYF
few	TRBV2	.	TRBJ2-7	TGTGCCAGCAGTGAAGCTCGGGGTTTCCGCCGCGAGCAGTACTTC	CASSEARGFRREQYF
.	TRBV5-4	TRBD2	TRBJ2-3	TGTGCCAGCAGCTCAACTAGCGGGGGGGCAGATACGCAGTATTTT	CASSSTSGGADTQYF
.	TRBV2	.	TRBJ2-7	TGTGCCAGCAGTGAAGTGAACAGGGCGACCTACGAGCAGTACTTC	CASSEVNRATYEQYF
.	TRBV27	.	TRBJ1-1	TGTGCCAGCAGTTTATCAACAAGGGGGAACACTGAAGCTTTCTTT	CASSLSTRGNTEAFF
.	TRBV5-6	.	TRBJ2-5	TGTGCCAGCAGCTTGATGGAATCGGGAAAGACCCAGTACTTC	CASSLMESGKTQYF
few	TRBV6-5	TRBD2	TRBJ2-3	TGTGCCAGCAGTTACCAGACTAGCGGCACAGATACGCAGTATTTT	CASSYQTSGTDTQYF
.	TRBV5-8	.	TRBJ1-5	TGTGCCAGCAGCTTGGATGGGAGCACTCAGCCCCAGCATTTT	CASSLDGSTQPQHF
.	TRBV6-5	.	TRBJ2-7	TGTGCCAGCGGCCACGGACAGCTCTACGAGCAGTACTTC	CASGHGQLYEQYF
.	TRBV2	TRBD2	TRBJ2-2	TGTGCCAGCAGTGATGATATCCTAGCGGGGGGGTCCACCGGGGAGCTGTTTTTT	CASSDDILAGGSTGELFF
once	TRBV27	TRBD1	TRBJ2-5	TGTGCCAGCAGTCAGCCGACAGGGAGACAAGAGACCCAGTACTTC	CASSQPTGRQETQYF
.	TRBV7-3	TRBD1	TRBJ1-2	TGTGCCAGCAGCAGCCGACAGGGGAAATATGGCTACACCTTC	CASSSRQGKYGYTF
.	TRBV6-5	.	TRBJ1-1	TGTGCCAGCAGTTACTCGGGGGGAAACACTGAAGCTTTCTTT	CASSYSGGNTEAFF
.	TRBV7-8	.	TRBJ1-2	TGTGCCAGCAGCTTAAGCCAGGGCTATGGCTACACCTTC	CASSLSQGYGYTF
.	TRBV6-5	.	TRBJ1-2	TGTGCCAGCAGTTCCGCGCAGGGGTATGGCTACACCTTC	CASSSAQGYGYTF